The 14 T cell receptor beta chains reported below all come from one sample, sequenced in a study of T cell repertoires in cytomegalovirus infection. Each CDR3 protein is one row after TCRdb ran MiXCR on the reads. The data hold 600,000 to 700,000 distinct CDR3 sequences, with about 33% observed a single time. No cognate antigen is known for these TCRs. The input for sequencing was cultured PBMCs, taken from culture after CMV antigen stimulation. The source of these receptors is a human donor in good health (CMV status not recorded). Some clones in this sample may be carry-over from other donors' samples.

V usage is TRBV7-2 and J usage is TRBJ2-3; D gene ambiguous. The CDR3 extends over 14 amino acids. The V end lost 2 bases, the J end lost 4 bases, and 10 bases lay between the germline ends. The V gene's germline CDR1 is SGHTA and CDR2 FQGNSA. CDR3 protein: CASSLFVSADTQYF. DNA of the CDR3: TGTGCCAGCAGCTTATTTGTGAGTGCAGATACGCAGTATTTT.

This clonotype was counted between two and nine times. The chain links TRBV5-6 to TRBJ2-3; unclear D gene. V lost 0 bases, J lost 2 bases, and 16 bases lay in between. The CDR3 extends over 17 amino acids. In germline, CDR1 is SGHDT, CDR2 YYEEEE. In DNA form, the CDR3 reads TGTGCCAGCAGCTTGGTTCTTCTGAGCGACGCCACAGATACGCAGTATTTT. Its translation: CASSLVLLSDATDTQYF.

This clonotype was picked up a small number of times. The chain joins TRBV20-1 to TRBJ1-2; the D gene is possibly TRBD1 (6 bases). The V gene lost 6 bases and the J gene lost 5 bases, with 22 bases spanning the gap. The germline V gene has CDR1 DFQATT and CDR2 SNEGSKA (reference sequence). CDR3 size: 15 residues. This chain's CDR3 is CSAPRGGDIGYGYTF. The CDR3, as DNA: TGCAGTGCCCCTAGGGGTGGGGACATTGGGTATGGCTACACCTTC.

Concerning this clonotype: A junction boundary mismatches the germline segment, possibly from a read error. The V call is TRBV7-6, the J call TRBJ1-5, with 7 positions matching TRBD1. CDR1 and CDR2 from the germline V gene are SGHVS and FNYEAQ. The CDR3 contains 13 residues. The CDR3 here is CAIQGNGNQHQHF. DNA of the CDR3: TGTGCCATACAGGGGAACGGCAATCAGCACCAGCATTTT. Full variable domain (outside the CDR3, taken from reference TRBV7-6 and TRBJ1-5): GAGVSQSPRYKVTKRGQDVALRCDPISGHVSLYWYRQALGQGPEFLTYFNYEAQQDKSGLPNDRFSAERPEGSISTLTIQRTEQRDSAMYRCAIQGNGNQHQHFGDGTRLSIL.

There are a few counts of this clonotype. This chain links TRBV11-1 with TRBJ2-3; D assignment may be TRBD1 or TRBD2 (5 bases each). V dropped 5 bases and J dropped 9 bases, with 12 bases sitting between them. CDR3 length equals 12 residues. CDR1 and CDR2 from the germline V gene are SGHAT and FQDESV (reference sequence). CDR3 in DNA: TGTGCCAGCAGCGGCATGGGGGAAACGCAGTATTTT. The encoded protein is CASSGMGETQYF. Full variable domain (rest looked up from reference TRBV11-1 and TRBJ2-3): EAEVAQSPRYKITEKSQAVAFWCDPISGHATLYWYRQILGQGPELLVQFQDESVVDDSQLPKDRFSAERLKGVDSTLKIQPAELGDSAMYLCASSGMGETQYFGPGTRLTVL.

The chain uses TRBV2 and TRBJ2-3; D perhaps matches TRBD2 (6 bases). This CDR3 contains 15 residues. Germline V gives CDR1 SNHLY, CDR2 FYNNEI. Deletions cut 6 bases from V and 3 bases from J, with 16 bases between. Here the CDR3 DNA reads TGTGCCAGCAGCCTGTTGGGCGGGGATACAGATACGCAGTATTTT. It specifies CASSLLGGDTDTQYF. The variable domain in full, completed from reference TRBV2 and TRBJ2-3, reads EPEVTQTPSHQVTQMGQEVILRCVPISNHLYFYWYRQILGQKVEFLVSFYNNEISEKSEIFDDQFSVERPDGSNFTLKIRSTKLEDSAMYFCASSLLGGDTDTQYFGPGTRLTVL.

The chain employs TRBV7-2 and TRBJ2-1; D remains unclear. Germline CDR1 SGHTA, CDR2 FQGNSA. The CDR3 consists of 17 residues. Trimming removed 7 bases at V and 0 bases at J, with 19 bases between. CDR3 DNA sequence: TGTGCCAGCACCCTCTTAGGTCCGGTCTCCTCCTACAATGAGCAGTTCTTC. Protein: CASTLLGPVSSYNEQFF.

This chain connects TRBV5-1 to TRBJ2-2, with 7 bases matching TRBD2. The germline V gene has CDR1 SGHRS and CDR2 YFSETQ. V was clipped by 8 bases and J by 0 bases; unmatched bases: 10. The CDR3 consists of 16 residues. The CDR3 sequence: CASKTGTTTNTGELFF. CDR3 DNA sequence: TGCGCCAGTAAGACCGGGACTACCACGAACACCGGGGAGCTGTTTTTT.

The chain joins TRBV7-8 to TRBJ2-7; tentatively, D is TRBD1 or TRBD2 (6 bases each). This CDR3 comprises 14 residues. CDR1 is SGHVS and CDR2 is FQNEAQ in the germline V gene. V gave up 5 bases and J gave up 3 bases, with 14 bases separating them. The CDR3 DNA is TGTGCCAGCAGCCCCAGAGGGGGGCTCTACGAGCAGTACTTC. Translated: CASSPRGGLYEQYF. Looking up the rest from reference TRBV7-8 and TRBJ2-7 gives the full variable domain: GAGVSQSPRYKVAKRGQDVALRCDPISGHVSLFWYQQALGQGPEFLTYFQNEAQLDKSGLPSDRFFAERPEGSVSTLKIQRTQQEDSAVYLCASSPRGGLYEQYFGPGTRLTVT.

This chain connects TRBV6-1 to TRBJ2-2, with a tentative D call TRBD2 (6 bases). Trimming removed 8 bases at V and 3 bases at J, with 13 bases between. The V gene's germline CDR1 is MNHNS and CDR2 SASEGT. The CDR3 runs to 14 residues. The CDR3 region is CASGGARDTGELFF. CDR3 bases: TGTGCCAGCGGCGGGGCGCGGGACACCGGGGAGCTGTTTTTT.

Only a few counts were recorded for this clonotype. The chain joins TRBV6-6 to TRBJ1-3; D perhaps matches TRBD1 (5 bases). Germline lookup yields CDR1 MNHNY and CDR2 SVGAGI (reference sequence). V was clipped by 5 bases and J by 2 bases, with 10 bases between them. The CDR3 is made up of 14 amino acids. CDR3 in DNA: TGTGCCAGCAGTGCCGGGACGGCTGGAAACACCATATATTTT. Amino acid sequence: CASSAGTAGNTIYF.

A few counts support this clonotype. V is TRBV7-9 and J is TRBJ1-2, with 9 bases aligning to TRBD1. Trimming cost V 2 bases and J 8 bases; bases outside gene matches: 12. The CDR3 loop spans 16 amino acids. Germline CDR1 is SEHNR and CDR2 is FQNEAQ (reference sequence). CDR3 sequence: CASSLPETGGRLGYTF. In DNA form, the CDR3 reads TGTGCCAGCAGCTTACCCGAGACAGGGGGAAGATTAGGCTACACCTTC.

This clonotype was counted only a few times. The J gene is TRBJ2-1, the V gene TRBV7-9; 8 nucleotides line up with TRBD2. J lost 10 bases, V lost 5 bases, and 13 bases had no gene match. CDR3 length equals 15 residues. Germline assignment: CDR1 SEHNR and CDR2 FQNEAQ (reference sequence). CDR3 DNA: TGTGCCAGCAGCCCGAAGCGGGGGCCAAGTAGGGAGCAGTTCTTC. Protein sequence: CASSPKRGPSREQFF.

The chain recombines TRBV7-2 with TRBJ2-7; no definite D call. V dropped 5 bases and J dropped 3 bases, with 14 bases sitting between them. CDR3 length: 14 amino acids. Germline values: CDR1 SGHTA, CDR2 FQGNSA. CDR3 nucleotides: TGTGCCAGCAGCCCCGTAGGGTCGGGCTACGAGCAGTACTTC. It codes for CASSPVGSGYEQYF.